The rows below give T cell receptor beta chains drawn from one sample of a study of cytomegalovirus exposure and HLA in healthy donors. Profiled with immunoSEQ multiplex PCR; TCRdb holds only in-frame clones, not every one. This repertoire shows 100,000 to 150,000 clones, more than 85% found once; its top ten account for 4.4%. The specimen was PBMCs. The receptors were sampled from a young man in good health and CMV-seropositive. Each CDR3 is given with its conserved first and last residue. The D gene is left open where the match is weak. Clone size, where shown, is once, few, many, or a class for clones that have expanded.

V gene	J gene	D gene	clone size	CDR3 protein	CDR3 DNA
TRBV12-5	TRBJ2-7	.	.	CASGAAQSAYEQYF	TGTGCTAGTGGTGCTGCCCAATCGGCCTACGAGCAGTACTTC
TRBV7-2	TRBJ1-2	.	.	CASSSEQAGEVGYTF	TGTGCCAGCAGCTCTGAACAGGCGGGGGAGGTGGGCTACACCTTC
TRBV5-6	TRBJ1-1	.	once	CASSRTVKNTEAFF	TGTGCCAGCAGTCGGACAGTAAAGAACACTGAAGCTTTCTTT
TRBV6-6	TRBJ1-2	.	.	CASSLTVANYGYTF	TGTGCCAGCAGTTTAACAGTAGCTAACTATGGCTACACCTTC
TRBV18	TRBJ1-6	.	once	CASSPQGLPLHF	TGTGCCAGCTCACCCCAGGGGTTACCCCTCCACTTT
TRBV9	TRBJ1-2	.	.	CASSEDVGVHGYTF	TGTGCCAGCAGCGAGGACGTAGGGGTACATGGCTACACCTTC
TRBV19	TRBJ2-1	.	.	CASTAGGSYNEQFF	TGTGCCAGTACCGCCGGGGGTTCATACAATGAGCAGTTCTTC
TRBV5-1	TRBJ2-5	.	.	CASSLGGIQETQYF	TGCGCCAGCAGCTTGGGCGGGATTCAAGAGACCCAGTACTTC
TRBV7-2	TRBJ2-3	TRBD2	.	CASSEYPSGTQYF	TGTGCCAGCAGTGAATACCCTAGCGGAACGCAGTATTTT
TRBV7-8	TRBJ1-2	.	.	CASSLADTNYGYTF	TGTGCCAGCAGCTTAGCGGACACTAACTATGGCTACACCTTC
TRBV25-1	TRBJ1-1	.	.	CASTPLGSVNTEAFF	TGTGCCAGCACCCCCCTCGGGTCAGTGAACACTGAAGCTTTCTTT
TRBV11-3	TRBJ1-5	.	.	CASSHPGRAASNQPQHF	TGTGCCAGCAGCCATCCAGGCAGGGCAGCCAGCAATCAGCCCCAGCATTTT
TRBV18	TRBJ2-7	TRBD1	.	CASSPQGQGGEQYF	TGTGCCAGCTCACCACAGGGACAGGGAGGCGAGCAGTACTTC
TRBV7-9	TRBJ1-1	TRBD1	.	CASNWDRETEAFF	TGTGCCAGCAACTGGGACAGGGAAACTGAAGCTTTCTTT
TRBV28	TRBJ1-3	TRBD1	.	CASSLVGQGVSIYF	TGTGCCAGCAGTTTGGTGGGACAGGGAGTCTCCATATATTTT
TRBV5-6	TRBJ1-1	TRBD1	.	CASSWDRGPEAFF	TGTGCCAGCAGCTGGGACAGGGGACCTGAAGCTTTCTTT
TRBV29-1	TRBJ1-3	.	.	CSVESGSGNTIYF	TGCAGCGTTGAGAGCGGGTCTGGAAACACCATATATTTT
TRBV7-9	TRBJ2-3	TRBD2	.	CASSQALADTDTQYF	TGTGCCAGCAGCCAGGCACTAGCGGACACAGATACGCAGTATTTT
TRBV27	TRBJ1-1	.	.	CASSFVGTGNTEAFF	TGTGCCAGCAGTTTCGTCGGAACAGGGAACACTGAAGCTTTCTTT
TRBV7-9	TRBJ1-2	.	.	CASSPGTQVEFGYTF	TGTGCCAGCAGCCCAGGCACCCAGGTAGAGTTCGGCTACACCTTC